This T cell receptor (beta chain) was sequenced in a study of cytomegalovirus exposure and HLA in healthy donors (TCRdb year 2017). In the study overall: An earlier analysis of several hundred of the donors reported 250 to 300 Gb of sequence data and more than 90 million unique TCR beta sequences from 190 million or so T cells. A later genetic analysis took genome-wide SNP genotypes for about three fifths of the 666 donors and used that subset as a discovery cohort. Because of strong linkage in the cohort, 5 or 6 DR-DQ haplotypes were treated as single units for association and clustering. Typing coverage differed by locus: A, B, C, DRB1 and DQB1 were typed in about 629-640 donors, DQA1 in about 500, DPA1 in around 600, and DPB1 in about 450. The study aimed to test whether signatures of past pathogen exposure could be identified by cataloging public T cell receptors. Among over 350 genotyped donors of the cohort, an average of about 240,000 unique TCR beta nucleotide sequences were sequenced per donor, roughly 20% of them non-productive. All discovery cohort repertoires had been generated on a single sequencing platform. The T cell repertoires of under 700 subjects were profiled by immunosequencing and related to cytomegalovirus serostatus. An earlier analysis of roughly 600 of the donors used high-throughput TCR beta sequencing to judge whether each TCR beta V gene segment behaved as functional or pseudogenic. Class I and class II HLA loci were covered by the typing at four-digit resolution. A later analysis re-examined previously published TCR beta repertoires from just over 650 donors and added high-resolution HLA genotyping to investigate patterns of TCR occurrence. Donor age, sex, ethnicity and CMV serostatus were compiled alongside the repertoire data. About 300 gigabases of sequencing data and 70 million to 100 million unique TCR sequences were included in an early release covering about 600 HLA-typed donors. Along with the roughly 610-subject first cohort, a separate validation cohort of over 90 different subjects was used. Of the 350 to 400 genotyped donors, 65% to 90% fell in the genetic ancestry cluster associated with self-reported Caucasian donors. In the later analysis, no new phenotypic data were used to find candidate immune exposures; instead, reliance was placed on TCR beta sequences and their occurrence across donors. The study combined high-throughput TCR immunosequencing, statistical association of individual TCRs with disease status, and machine learning to predict cytomegalovirus infection status. Beyond this particular receptor, the publication reports: According to the authors, the approach could potentially be generalized to other disease states and immunological phenotypes. Because counts were too low, about 17 rarely observed V segments, including chromosome 9 orphons, were excluded from the earlier analysis of about 500 of the donors. A further reported finding was that TCR beta sequences accurately predicted the HLA-A and HLA-B alleles for most subjects in the first cohort. A later genetic analysis associated a missense DCLRE1C variant with V-gene and J-gene trimming of TCR beta chains, and an independent cohort replicated the association. HLA typing was unavailable for some donors at each locus, so association tests used only the typed subset. In a later analysis, most CMV-associated TCR beta chains were found to appear HLA-restricted, with HLA associations seemingly driven largely by CMV exposure. The presence/absence analyses assumed that sequencing depth was roughly uniform across donors, and that assumption may not be true. In a later analysis, around 17,000 TCR beta sequences were associated with specific HLA alleles at a false discovery rate of 0.05. In the study, about 150 TCR beta chains were listed as associated with cytomegalovirus. Some IMGT-functional V segments, including TRBV6-2 and TRBV6-3, could not be told apart with the 87-base-pair reads, so those segments were excluded. A cluster of highly shared sequence variants was judged likely to be a technical artifact of the sequencing pipeline. Most TCR sequences were seen in very few donors, while some public TCRs were found in many individuals. In an earlier analysis of roughly 560 of the donors, most TCR beta V segments were observed in productive rearrangements about 87% or about 30% of the time, broadly matching IMGT annotations. In a later analysis, HLA-associated TCR beta chains showed more clonal expansion and lower generation probabilities than non-associated chains that were equally common. A later analysis reported that several top co-occurrence clusters appeared linked to parvovirus B19, influenza, CMV and Epstein-Barr virus. Linkage disequilibrium might explain the correlated functional status among segregating V segments, but an unknown experimental factor could not be ruled out. When HLA alleles, especially DR and DQ, strongly co-occurred, attributing TCR associations to individual alleles was difficult. Immune exposure information for the cohort was limited to CMV serostatus. A later genetic analysis reported fewer N-insertions in productive TCRs among donors in an Asian-associated ancestry cluster than the approximately 670-donor mean. Only TCR beta chains were sequenced in this cohort, and the absence of alpha or paired-chain data limited detectable features. A few of the identified cytomegalovirus-associated TCR beta chains were confirmed in vitro to be specific for cytomegalovirus antigens. The classifier was reported to diagnose cytomegalovirus status with high specificity and sensitivity in both the original cohort and the validation cohort. According to a later analysis, TCR association rates differed among HLA loci, with DRB1 alleles showing the most associated TCRs and HLA-C alleles showing the fewest.

The cohort comprised around 700 healthy bone marrow donors. At the time of sampling, every cohort member was nominally healthy, though immune exposures that went unrecorded were likely present. The donor tested CMV seronegative, placing the donor among the 300 to 450 seronegative members of the cohort. A peripheral blood sample was provided by each donor, and peripheral blood mononuclear cells were used for TCR beta sequencing. Genomic DNA was extracted from the blood cell samples with the Qiagen DNeasy Blood Extraction Kit. Library method: the immunoSEQ multiplex PCR assay. A mixture of 60 forward primers for TCR Vbeta segments and 13 reverse primers for TCR Jbeta segments was used in the multiplex PCR. Amplification of the CDR3 region of rearranged TCR beta genes was performed with a multiplex PCR assay on genomic DNA. On the Illumina HiSeq System, the amplified TCR beta libraries were sequenced as 87-base-pair reads. In the paper's pipeline: In a later analysis, tens of millions of unique TCR beta chains were counted across the 690 or so repertoires, and around 10 million of these chains were shared by at least two donors. To remove PCR and sequencing errors, raw reads were error-corrected and collapsed into unique sequences using a nearest-neighbor algorithm that merged closely related sequences. Alignment of CDR3 sequences to IMGT reference sequences was used to assign V, D and J gene segments. Each retained sequence needed at least a six-nucleotide match to both a V gene segment and a J gene segment. Rearrangements were called productive when the CDR3 lacked stop codons and stayed in frame with V and J; all others were non-productive. Following IMGT convention, CDR3 was defined as the stretch from the second conserved V-encoded cysteine up to the conserved J-encoded phenylalanine. Sequences without an unambiguous match to a single V gene segment were excluded from the earlier analysis of about 630 of the donors. An earlier analysis of several hundred of the donors called V segments functional above 56.7% productive rearrangements and segregating when the between-donor standard deviation exceeded 5%. A statistical classification framework was developed to diagnose cytomegalovirus status using the catalog of TCR beta chain sequences. V and J gene assignment, in a later analysis, came from comparing TCR nucleotide sequences with IMGT/GENE-DB human TR gene sequences. Using the TCRdist pipeline, a later analysis assigned CDR3 sequences along with most-parsimonious VDJ recombination scenarios. In a later analysis, each TCR beta chain was defined by its CDR3 amino acid sequence together with its V-gene family, and reads without a unique V-gene family were excluded. A later analysis removed 592 highly shared, low-generation-probability nucleotide sequences to deal with suspected cross-contamination and a sequencing artifact. In a later analysis, a clonal expansion index was calculated for each public chain from normalized within-repertoire ranks of inferred template counts. A later analysis computed generation probabilities with a VDJ recombination model fitted to out-of-frame rearrangements, and checked the results against IGoR. In a later analysis, TCR-TCR, TCR-HLA and TCR-CMV co-occurrence was scored with hypergeometric tests, and a repertoire-size bias correction was applied to TCR pairs. In a later analysis, false discovery rates were estimated by permuting HLA or CMV assignments 20 times. A later analysis grouped co-occurring TCRs with DBSCAN, adding TCRdist sequence similarity when clustering within HLA-allele-positive subsets. Repertoires with fewer than 30,000 or more than 120,000 public chains, plus five repertoires with anomalous nucleotide sharing, were excluded from co-occurrence clustering. TCRdb obtained this table from immuneACCESS and retained in-frame rearrangements with V and J assigned. These tables miss some clones; where compared with another copy, unresolved V genes account for less than half of the shortfall, and the remainder is unexplained. The V and J calls and clone size come from that table; D and trimming were worked out from the DNA. Recorded for this sample are 180,000 or so clones; roughly 80% of them occurred a single time. Approximately 2.9% of the sample comes from the top ten.

CDR1 GTSNPN and CDR2 SVGIG are derived from the germline V gene (reference sequence). The cysteine opens and the phenylalanine closes a CDR3 of 11 amino acids. Left in the record is the CDR3 DNA by itself, 33 bases read in frame from the first base. V is pared back by 2 bases and J by 5 bases, with 4 bases lying between the germline termini. On this clone: It lacks a known antigen. Per-nucleotide qualities are absent, and no much larger clonotype sits a single base away.

In this chain, TRBV30 is recombined with TRBJ2-1; no D segment can be confidently identified. The clonotype originates from a female donor in good health and CMV-seronegative. Sequencing was carried out using PBMCs. This receptor carries the CDR3 CAWSPDNEQFF. The nucleotide sequence reads as follows: TGTGCCTGGAGTCCTGACAATGAGCAGTTCTTC.